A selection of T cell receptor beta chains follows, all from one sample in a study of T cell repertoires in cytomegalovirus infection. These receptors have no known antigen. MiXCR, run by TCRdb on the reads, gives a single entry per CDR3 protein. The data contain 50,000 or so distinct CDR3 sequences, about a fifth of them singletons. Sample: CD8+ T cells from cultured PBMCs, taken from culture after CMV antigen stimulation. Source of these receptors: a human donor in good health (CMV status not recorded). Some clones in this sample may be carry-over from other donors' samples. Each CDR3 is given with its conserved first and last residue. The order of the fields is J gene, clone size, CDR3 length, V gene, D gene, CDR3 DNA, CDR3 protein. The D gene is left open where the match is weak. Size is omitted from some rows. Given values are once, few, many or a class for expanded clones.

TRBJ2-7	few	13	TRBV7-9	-	TGTGCCAGCAGCTCGCTTTCAGGGGCCGAGCAGTACTTC	CASSSLSGAEQYF
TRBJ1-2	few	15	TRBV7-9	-	TGTGCCAGCAGCTCGCCTCAGGGTCCCTCCTATGGCTACACCTTC	CASSSPQGPSYGYTF
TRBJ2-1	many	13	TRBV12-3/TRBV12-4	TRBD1	TGTGCCAGCTCGGGACAGGATTACAATGAGCAGTTCTTC	CASSGQDYNEQFF
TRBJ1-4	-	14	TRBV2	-	TGTGCCAGCAGTGAGAGGGACGTTAGGGGAAAACTGTTTTTT	CASSERDVRGKLFF
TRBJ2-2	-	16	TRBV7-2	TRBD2	TGTGCCAGCAGCTTTACAGCGGGGGGGTATGGCGGGGAGCTGTTTTTT	CASSFTAGGYGGELFF
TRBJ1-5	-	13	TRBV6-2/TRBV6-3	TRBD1	TGTGCCAGCAGTTGGACAGGGAAGCAGCCCCAGCATTTT	CASSWTGKQPQHF
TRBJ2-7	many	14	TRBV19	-	TGTGCCAGTAGTATGGAGGGCCGTATCTACGAGCAGTACTTC	CASSMEGRIYEQYF
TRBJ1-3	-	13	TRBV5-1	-	TGCGCCAGCATCGGGGATACTGGAAACACCATATATTTT	CASIGDTGNTIYF
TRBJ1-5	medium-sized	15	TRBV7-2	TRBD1	TGTGCCAGCAGCCCACAGGGGTTTAAAGATCAGCCCCAGCATTTT	CASSPQGFKDQPQHF
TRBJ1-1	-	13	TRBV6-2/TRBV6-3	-	TGTGCCAGCAGTTACCCAGGGGACACTGAAGCTTTCTTT	CASSYPGDTEAFF
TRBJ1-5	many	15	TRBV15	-	TGTGCCACCAGCAGAGATATGGGTAGCAATCAGCCCCAGCATTTT	CATSRDMGSNQPQHF
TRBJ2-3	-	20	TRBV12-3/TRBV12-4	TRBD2	TGTGCCAGCAGTCTCACCGGACTAGCGGGGGGGCCCTCTAGCACAGATACGCAGTATTTT	CASSLTGLAGGPSSTDTQYF
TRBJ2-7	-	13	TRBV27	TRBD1	TGTGCCAGTTCAGGGGGCTTTGGTGGCGAGCAGTACTTC	CASSGGFGGEQYF
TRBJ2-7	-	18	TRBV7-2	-	TGTGCCAGCAGCTCCCCCTCGGCTGACTACCCATATACCTACGAGCAGTACTTC	CASSSPSADYPYTYEQYF
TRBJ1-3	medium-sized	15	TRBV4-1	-	TGCGCCAGCAGCCAAGCAGGGAAAGGTGGAAACACCATATATTTT	CASSQAGKGGNTIYF
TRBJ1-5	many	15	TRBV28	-	TGTGCCAGCAGTTTATTCACAAACCAGAATCAGCCCCAGCATTTT	CASSLFTNQNQPQHF